This T cell receptor beta chain was retrieved from a study of CD8 T cells in ankylosing spondylitis. Points from the study as a whole: Several highly homologous variants made up a TCR beta motif, and this motif appeared characteristic of ankylosing spondylitis blood.

This clonotype has ten or more counts. Its antigen remains unknown. Each CDR3 protein gets one entry after TCRdb re-called the 5' RACE reads with MiXCR. Of approximately 250,000 distinct CDR3 sequences listed, 20% to 30% were seen once; the top ten hold about 0.6%. The germline V and J ends were trimmed by 4 bases and 7 bases, with 12 bases remaining between them. The CDR3 loop spans 13 amino acids. Germline CDR1 reads SSHAT; CDR2 reads FNYEAQ (reference sequence). The receptor comes from a male donor with ankylosing spondylitis or in good health (not recorded which). The sequenced material came from blood, either unsorted or a sorted T cell fraction (not recorded which). The chain carries TRBV7-7 and TRBJ2-3, with TRBD2 as a possible D gene (5 bases). The CDR3 spells CASSSGLQNTQYF. DNA for the CDR3: TGTGCCAGCAGCTCCGGACTCCAAAATACGCAGTATTTT.